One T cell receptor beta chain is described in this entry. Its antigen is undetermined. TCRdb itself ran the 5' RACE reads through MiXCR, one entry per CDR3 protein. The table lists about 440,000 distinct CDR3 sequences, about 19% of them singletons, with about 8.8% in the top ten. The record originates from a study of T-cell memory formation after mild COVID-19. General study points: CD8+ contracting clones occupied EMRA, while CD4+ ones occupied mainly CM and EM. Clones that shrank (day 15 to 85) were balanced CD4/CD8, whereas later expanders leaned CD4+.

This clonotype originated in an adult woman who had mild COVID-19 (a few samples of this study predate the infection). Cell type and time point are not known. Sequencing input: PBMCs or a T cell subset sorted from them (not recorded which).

In DNA, the CDR3 is TGTGCCAGCAGCCTGGTGCAAGGGAAACAAGAGACCCAGTACTTC. As protein: CASSLVQGKQETQYF. J is TRBJ2-5 and V is TRBV7-9; D gene uncertain. The CDR3 sequence is 15 residues long. CDR1 is SEHNR and CDR2 is FQNEAQ in the germline V gene (reference sequence). With 5 bases removed from V and 2 bases from J, the gap between germline ends came to 15 bases.